The rows below give T cell receptor beta chains drawn from one sample of a study of cytomegalovirus exposure and HLA in healthy donors. Repertoires were generated with immunoSEQ multiplex PCR, while TCRdb's copy carries only in-frame clones and drops some. This table holds some 56,000 clones, more than 90% found once. Sample: PBMCs. These receptors were collected from a man younger than 35 in good health and CMV-seronegative. CDR3s include the opening cysteine and the closing phenylalanine or tryptophan. Each record gives: D gene, V gene, J gene, CDR3 length, clone size, CDR3 DNA, CDR3 protein. The D gene is left open where the match is weak. Not every row has a clone size; where given, it reads once, few, many or a size class.

D: TRBD1
V: TRBV5-4
J: TRBJ1-4
length: 14
size: .
DNA: TGTGCCAGCAGCTCCGGGACAGGCGGTGAAAAACTGTTTTTT
CDR3: CASSSGTGGEKLFF

D: .
V: TRBV9
J: TRBJ2-5
length: 15
size: .
DNA: TGTGCCAGCAGCGTAATGGGGGGGCGGCAAGAGACCCAGTACTTC
CDR3: CASSVMGGRQETQYF

D: TRBD2
V: TRBV4-3
J: TRBJ2-1
length: 17
size: once
DNA: TGCGCCAGCAGCCAAGACCTAAGCGGACTAGTCTACAATGAGCAGTTCTTC
CDR3: CASSQDLSGLVYNEQFF

D: .
V: TRBV2
J: TRBJ2-5
length: 11
size: .
DNA: TGTGCCAGCACCGGGGATGAGACCCAGTACTTC
CDR3: CASTGDETQYF

D: .
V: TRBV7-9
J: TRBJ2-3
length: 15
size: .
DNA: TGTGCCAGCAGCCCGGAAGACAAATATGAAGATACGCAGTATTTT
CDR3: CASSPEDKYEDTQYF

D: .
V: TRBV7-7
J: TRBJ2-2
length: 13
size: .
DNA: TGTGCTAGCAGCCTTTCTAACACCGGGGAGCTGTTTTTT
CDR3: CASSLSNTGELFF

D: TRBD1
V: TRBV4-1
J: TRBJ2-7
length: 16
size: .
DNA: TGCGCCAGCAGCCAGGAGGACAGGCAAAGCTCCTACGAGCAGTACTTC
CDR3: CASSQEDRQSSYEQYF

D: .
V: TRBV5-5
J: TRBJ1-5
length: 16
size: once
DNA: TGTGCCAGCAGCTTTTATTGGGGGGGAGGCAATCAGCCCCAGCATTTT
CDR3: CASSFYWGGGNQPQHF

D: TRBD2
V: TRBV28
J: TRBJ2-1
length: 14
size: .
DNA: TGTGCCAGCACCCTCGGACTAGCGGGAGGCGAGCAGTTCTTC
CDR3: CASTLGLAGGEQFF

D: .
V: TRBV5-3
J: TRBJ2-7
length: 15
size: .
DNA: TGTGCCAGAAGCTCCGACGGGACTGCCTTCAGCGAGCAGTACTTC
CDR3: CARSSDGTAFSEQYF